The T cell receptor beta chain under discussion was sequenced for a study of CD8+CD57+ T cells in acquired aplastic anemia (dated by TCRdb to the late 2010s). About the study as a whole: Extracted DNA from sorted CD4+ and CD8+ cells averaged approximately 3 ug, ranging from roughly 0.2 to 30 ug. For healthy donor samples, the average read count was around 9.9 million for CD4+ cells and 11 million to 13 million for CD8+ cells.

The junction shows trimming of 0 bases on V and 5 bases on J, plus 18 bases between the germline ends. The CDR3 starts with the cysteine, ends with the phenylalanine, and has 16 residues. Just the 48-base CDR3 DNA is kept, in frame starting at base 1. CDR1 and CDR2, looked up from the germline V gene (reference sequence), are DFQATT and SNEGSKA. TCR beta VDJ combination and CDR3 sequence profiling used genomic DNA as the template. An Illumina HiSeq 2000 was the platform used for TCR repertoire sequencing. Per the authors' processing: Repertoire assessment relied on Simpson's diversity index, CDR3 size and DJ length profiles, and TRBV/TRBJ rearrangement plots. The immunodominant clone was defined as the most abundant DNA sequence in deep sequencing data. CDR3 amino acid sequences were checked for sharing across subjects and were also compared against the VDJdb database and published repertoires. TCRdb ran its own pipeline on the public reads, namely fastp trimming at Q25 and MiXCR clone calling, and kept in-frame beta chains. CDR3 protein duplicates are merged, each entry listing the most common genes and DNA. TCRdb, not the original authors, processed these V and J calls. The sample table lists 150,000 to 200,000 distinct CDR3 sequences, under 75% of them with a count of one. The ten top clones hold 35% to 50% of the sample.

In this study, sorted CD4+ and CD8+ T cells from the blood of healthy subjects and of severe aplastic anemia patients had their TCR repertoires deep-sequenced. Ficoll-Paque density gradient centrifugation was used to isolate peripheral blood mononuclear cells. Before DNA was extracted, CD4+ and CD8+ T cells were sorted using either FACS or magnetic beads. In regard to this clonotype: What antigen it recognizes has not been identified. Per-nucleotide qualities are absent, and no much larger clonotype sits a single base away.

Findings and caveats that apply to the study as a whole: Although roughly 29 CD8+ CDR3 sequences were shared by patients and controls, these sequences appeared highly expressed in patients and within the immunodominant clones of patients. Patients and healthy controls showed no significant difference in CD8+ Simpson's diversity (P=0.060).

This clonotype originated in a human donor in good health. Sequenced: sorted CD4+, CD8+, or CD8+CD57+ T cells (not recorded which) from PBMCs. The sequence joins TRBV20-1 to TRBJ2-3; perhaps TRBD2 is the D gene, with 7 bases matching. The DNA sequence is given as TGCAGTGCTAGAGATCCAAGGCAGGGGAGGGTAGATACGCAGTATTTT. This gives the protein CSARDPRQGRVDTQYF.